The 24 T cell receptor beta chains given below trace back to one sample, sequenced in a study of naive and memory T cell subsets. The antigens of these receptors remain unknown. Two oligonucleotides, mixed equimolar, formed the beta constant-region primer covering TRBC1 and TRBC2. The ligated cDNA underwent four PCR rounds using SP2 and nested alpha and beta constant-region primers. Each CDR3 protein gets one entry after TCRdb re-called the UMI-ligation and nested PCR reads with MiXCR. The data show more than 95,000 distinct CDR3 sequences, more than 12% seen once. Study-level points and caveats: A few larger clonotypes appeared in naive repertoires, especially CD8, possibly memory cells re-expressing CD45RA.

The sample was naive CD8+ T cells from blood. These receptors originate from a human donor in good health.

This clonotype occurred a few times. The gene calls are TRBV3-2 and TRBJ2-3; the table's D call, TRBD2, was not checked against the DNA. TRBV3-2 is a listed pseudogene. The CDR3 spans 17 residues. The CDR3 DNA follows: TGTGCCAGCAGCCAAGGAGCTGAGAGCGGGCCCACAGATACGCAGTATTTT. It encodes CASSQGAESGPTDTQYF.

This clonotype appeared a few times. This chain links TRBV4-3 with TRBJ1-1; D not certain. The germline V and J ends were trimmed by 1 base and 1 base, with 4 bases remaining between them. The CDR3 is 13 amino acids. Germline V lookup: CDR1 LGHNA, CDR2 YSLEER. CDR3: CASSQAQNTEAFF. CDR3 nucleotides: TGCGCCAGCAGCCAAGCACAGAACACTGAAGCTTTCTTT.

In its sample, this clonotype was seen a few times. The chain is built from TRBV3-1 and TRBJ2-3; D unresolved. This CDR3 is 17 amino acids long. The germline V and J ends were trimmed by 4 bases and 4 bases, with 21 bases remaining between them. Germline V gene lookup returns CDR1 LGHDT and CDR2 YNNKEL (reference sequence). DNA of the CDR3: TGTGCCAGCAGCCCGTTAAATTCGATGCTAATCCCAGATACGCAGTATTTT. It specifies CASSPLNSMLIPDTQYF.

This clonotype turned up a few times. The rearrangement links TRBV6-5 to TRBJ2-7; no clear D gene. V lost 8 bases and J 6 bases, leaving 11 bases between the germline ends. Looked up from germline, CDR1 is MNHEY and CDR2 is SVGAGI. The CDR3 consists of 11 residues. The DNA for the CDR3 is TGTGCCAGCGGTTCGGGCAGCGAGCAGTACTTC. Protein sequence: CASGSGSEQYF.

This clonotype showed up just a few times. The chain carries TRBV14 and TRBJ1-3, with D uncertain. V was cut by 1 base and J by 4 bases, with 8 bases left in between. This CDR3 region has 14 residues. Germline CDR1 reads SGHDN; CDR2 reads FVKESK. The CDR3 DNA reads as TGTGCCAGCAGCCAAGTGGGCGTGGGAAACACCATATATTTT. Amino acid sequence: CASSQVGVGNTIYF.

This clonotype has more than one count but fewer than ten. The rearrangement links TRBV9 to TRBJ1-4, with D possibly being TRBD1 (6 bases). This CDR3 contains 15 residues. Between the trimmed V and J ends, which lost 4 bases and 5 bases, there was a span of 15 bases. Per germline, CDR1 SGDLS and CDR2 YYNGEE. The CDR3 region is CASSPRDRRNEKLFF. The DNA of the CDR3 is TGTGCCAGCAGCCCTCGAGACAGGAGAAATGAAAAACTGTTTTTT.

A few counts support this clonotype. The V call is TRBV29-1, the J call TRBJ1-2; 8 nucleotides align to TRBD1. The CDR3 has 13 amino acids. CDR1 and CDR2 (germline): SQVTM, ANQGSEA. The junction had 5 bases not matched to a gene; V was cut back by 4 bases and J by 4 bases. The CDR3 nucleotides read TGCAGCGTTGCCACAGGGGGAAGCTATGGCTACACCTTC. As protein: CSVATGGSYGYTF.

There are a few counts of this clonotype. This sequence joins TRBV12-3 or TRBV12-4 and TRBJ2-3; possibly TRBD1 for D (6 bases). The CDR3 has 17 residues. Trimming shortened V by 5 bases and J by 0 bases, and 18 bases separated the two germline ends. The chain's CDR3 is CASSRSAGALSTDTQYF. The CDR3, as DNA: TGTGCCAGCAGTCGCTCGGCAGGGGCCCTTAGCACAGATACGCAGTATTTT.

The chain joins TRBV19 to TRBJ2-1; 8 bases align to TRBD1. The CDR3 is 15 residues long. J gave up 6 bases and V 3 bases, and 7 bases lay outside the gene matches. CDR1 is LNHDA, CDR2 SQIVND, per germline (reference sequence). CDR3 sequence: CASSILSGTGNEQFF. DNA of the CDR3: TGTGCCAGTAGTATCTTGTCGGGGACAGGCAATGAGCAGTTCTTC.

The chain couples TRBV4-3 to TRBJ1-3; TRBD1 is a possible D gene (5 bases). The V gene's germline CDR1 is LGHNA and CDR2 YSLEER. This CDR3 has 14 amino acids. Trimming removed 0 bases at V and 2 bases at J, with 5 bases between. CDR3 loop: CASSQDRAGNTIYF. The CDR3 DNA follows: TGCGCCAGCAGCCAAGACAGGGCTGGAAACACCATATATTTT.

In its sample, this clonotype was seen many times. The CDR3 region has the DNA TGTGCCAGCAGCTTAGGCTACGGGGAGGATGAAAAACTGTTTTTT. Translated, it gives CASSLGYGEDEKLFF. The chain employs TRBV11-2 and TRBJ1-4; D remains unclear. The CDR3 loop spans 15 amino acids. Trimming shortened V by 1 base and J by 6 bases, and 12 bases separated the two germline ends. Germline values: CDR1 SGHAT, CDR2 FQNNGV. Full variable domain (outside the CDR3, taken from reference TRBV11-2 and TRBJ1-4): EAGVAQSPRYKIIEKRQSVAFWCNPISGHATLYWYQQILGQGPKLLIQFQNNGVVDDSQLPKDRFSAERLKGVDSTLKIQPAKLEDSAVYLCASSLGYGEDEKLFFGSGTQLSVL.

The J gene is TRBJ2-1, the V gene TRBV7-9; no clear D gene. Trimming shortened V by 3 bases and J by 9 bases, and 9 bases separated the two germline ends. The CDR3 consists of 12 residues. From germline, CDR1 is SEHNR and CDR2 FQNEAQ (reference sequence). The CDR3 here is CASSFDGPEQFF. CDR3 bases: TGTGCCAGCAGCTTCGATGGACCTGAGCAGTTCTTC.

The chain employs TRBV19 and TRBJ1-1, with D hard to call. Germline V gives CDR1 LNHDA, CDR2 SQIVND (reference sequence). Between the trimmed V and J ends, which lost 7 bases and 11 bases, there was a span of 17 bases. CDR3 size: 12 residues. This CDR3 reads CASTSPNDGAFF. CDR3 nucleotide sequence: TGTGCCAGTACCTCCCCCAACGATGGGGCTTTCTTT.

The rearrangement links TRBV2 to TRBJ1-5, with TRBD1 identical over 8 bases. Germline V gives CDR1 SNHLY, CDR2 FYNNEI. The length of the CDR3 is 13 residues. Losses at the gene ends were 11 bases for V and 3 bases for J; bases not matched to a gene: 6. The CDR3 nucleotides read TGTGCCGCACAGGGGGATCTCAATCAGCCCCAGCATTTT. Translated: CAAQGDLNQPQHF. Full variable domain (missing parts from reference TRBV2 and TRBJ1-5): EPEVTQTPSHQVTQMGQEVILRCVPISNHLYFYWYRQILGQKVEFLVSFYNNEISEKSEIFDDQFSVERPDGSNFTLKIRSTKLEDSAMYFCAAQGDLNQPQHFGDGTRLSIL.

The CDR3 DNA reads as TGTGCCAGCAGCTTAGCGCCCCCCTACAATGAGCAGTTCTTC. It encodes CASSLAPPYNEQFF. This chain joins TRBV7-9 and TRBJ2-1; D gene uncertain. Trimming left V 0 bases short and J 2 bases short, with 5 bases between. Per germline, CDR1 SEHNR and CDR2 FQNEAQ (reference sequence). This CDR3 is 14 amino acids long.

This clonotype appeared a few times. The chain has TRBV4-3 and TRBJ2-7, with TRBD2 as a possible D gene (5 bases). Trimming pared 4 bases from V and 1 base from J, leaving 11 bases between. This CDR3 spans 14 amino acids. Germline lookup yields CDR1 LGHNA and CDR2 YSLEER. This CDR3 is CASSPGLVSYEQYF. The CDR3 region has the DNA TGCGCCAGCAGCCCTGGACTGGTATCCTACGAGCAGTACTTC.

This clonotype was picked up a small number of times. This chain links TRBV28 with TRBJ2-5, with D unresolved. Between the trimmed V and J ends, which lost 10 bases and 0 bases, there was a span of 12 bases. The CDR3 spans 13 residues. Germline V gene lookup returns CDR1 MDHEN and CDR2 SYDVKM. The CDR3 sequence: CATRSEYQETQYF. The CDR3 DNA reads TGTGCCACCCGGTCGGAGTACCAAGAGACCCAGTACTTC.

This chain uses TRBV27 with TRBJ1-2; a weak D match, TRBD1 (6 bases). CDR1 MNHEY and CDR2 SMNVEV come from the germline V gene (reference sequence). Between the trimmed V and J ends, which lost 6 bases and 2 bases, there was a span of 13 bases. The CDR3 has 14 amino acids. CDR3 nucleotides: TGTGCCAGCAGCCTAACCGGACAGAACTATGGCTACACCTTC. Protein sequence: CASSLTGQNYGYTF.

This clonotype was observed once. The rearrangement uses TRBV7-9 and TRBJ2-7; possible D gene TRBD1, 6 bases. CDR3 length equals 14 residues. Germline V gene sequence: CDR1 SEHNR, CDR2 FQNEAQ (reference sequence). Trimming stripped 5 bases from V and 2 bases from J, with 13 bases between. CDR3 coding DNA: TGTGCCAGCAGCGCCGGGACATTTCCCTACGAGCAGTACTTC. Its translation: CASSAGTFPYEQYF.

V usage is TRBV30 and J usage is TRBJ2-7, with 8 nucleotides matching TRBD1. There are 12 residues in the CDR3. V gave up 1 base and J gave up 10 bases; unmatched junction bases: 6. The germline V gene has CDR1 GTSNPN and CDR2 SVGIG (reference sequence). CDR3 sequence: CAWSDGGTGQYF. CDR3 in DNA: TGTGCCTGGAGTGACGGTGGGACAGGTCAGTACTTC.

This chain joins TRBV27 and TRBJ1-6, with 8 positions matching TRBD1. Unmatched junction bases numbered 6, after V lost 4 bases and J lost 10 bases. The CDR3 length is 14 residues. Germline loops: CDR1 MNHEY, CDR2 SMNVEV (reference sequence). The CDR3 sequence is CASSYQGARSPLHF. CDR3 sequence (DNA): TGTGCCAGCAGTTACCAGGGGGCACGGTCACCCCTCCACTTT.

This clonotype has only a few counts. The chain couples TRBV7-8 to TRBJ2-7, with a tentative D call TRBD2 (5 bases). The V end lost 3 bases, the J end lost 3 bases, and 15 bases lay between the germline ends. CDR1 and CDR2 from the germline V gene are SGHVS and FQNEAQ. The CDR3 is made up of 15 amino acids. The CDR3 loop is CASSFFPIAFYEQYF. Here the CDR3 DNA reads TGTGCCAGCAGCTTTTTTCCTATAGCGTTCTACGAGCAGTACTTC.

CDR3 sequence (DNA): TGTGCCAGCAGCCTTCCAGGAGACGCCAACATTCAGTACTTC. It specifies CASSLPGDANIQYF. The V call is TRBV5-6, the J call TRBJ2-4, with D unresolved. Trimming stripped 4 bases from V and 7 bases from J, with 15 bases between. CDR3 length: 14 amino acids. Per the germline V gene, CDR1 is SGHDT and CDR2 is YYEEEE.

This clonotype came up many times. The V call is TRBV12-3 or TRBV12-4, the J call TRBJ1-2; D is unclear. Trimming shortened V by 3 bases and J by 0 bases, and 8 bases separated the two germline ends. The length of the CDR3 is 14 residues. In nucleotides, the CDR3 is TGTGCCAGCAGTTTTGGCCGGTCTAACTATGGCTACACCTTC. It specifies CASSFGRSNYGYTF.